Each of the 14 T cell receptor beta chains below was sequenced from the same sample in a study of blood T cell repertoires in COVID-19. Profiling relied on immunoSEQ multiplex PCR, and the TCRdb table lists in-frame clones only, not all of them. The sample shows 250,000 or so clones, 85% to 90% of them seen only once. Sequencing was carried out using PBMCs or T cells enriched from blood (not recorded which). Every receptor here comes from a woman aged 25-40 years with acute COVID-19.

The table lists this clone with a few counts. The chain has TRBV6-1 and TRBJ2-7; D unresolved. CDR3 length: 13 amino acids. V lost 1 base to trimming and J lost 5 bases, with 9 bases between them. Germline CDR1 is MNHNS and CDR2 is SASEGT. The CDR3: CASSEEIAHEQYF. The CDR3 DNA is TGTGCCAGCAGTGAAGAAATAGCCCACGAGCAGTACTTC.

The V and J genes are TRBV3-1 (or the pseudogene TRBV3-2) and TRBJ2-5; 9 bases match TRBD2. The germline gives CDR1 LGHDT, CDR2 YNNKEL (reference sequence). The ends lost 3 bases at V and 8 bases at J; junction bases unmatched: 7. The CDR3 spans 14 residues. CDR3 DNA sequence: TGTGCCAGCAGCCAGGGACTAGCCAGCGAAACCCAGTACTTC. Amino acids: CASSQGLASETQYF.

This clone came up once. This chain connects TRBV18 to TRBJ2-7; maybe TRBD2 (6 bases). This CDR3 region has 18 residues. Per germline, CDR1 KGHSH and CDR2 LQKENI. The V end lost 2 bases, the J end lost 1 base, and 21 bases lay between the germline ends. The CDR3 DNA sequence: TGTGCCAGCTCACCAACCCCGGAATTTGGCGGAGGGTCCTACGAGCAGTACTTC. Encoded protein: CASSPTPEFGGGSYEQYF.

This rearrangement joins TRBV19 to TRBJ1-5; the match to TRBD1 covers 7 bases. CDR3 length: 14 residues. CDR1 and CDR2 (germline): LNHDA, SQIVND (reference sequence). Unmatched junction bases numbered 4, after V lost 5 bases and J lost 3 bases. The CDR3 sequence: CASSGQVYNQPQHF. The CDR3, as DNA: TGTGCCAGTAGTGGACAGGTTTACAATCAGCCCCAGCATTTT.

V usage is TRBV7-3 and J usage is TRBJ2-3; D perhaps matches TRBD1 (5 bases). The CDR3 runs to 15 residues. Trimming left V 3 bases short and J 1 base short, with 11 bases between. Germline-derived CDR1 and CDR2 are SGHTA and FQGTGA. The CDR3 region is CASSFGEGGTDTQYF. The CDR3 DNA follows: TGTGCCAGCAGCTTTGGGGAAGGGGGCACAGATACGCAGTATTTT.

The gene calls are TRBV18 and TRBJ2-5, with D hard to call. This CDR3 comprises 13 residues. The V and J ends lost 2 bases and 4 bases respectively, with 8 bases between them. The germline CDR1 and CDR2 sequences are KGHSH and LQKENI. DNA for the CDR3: TGTGCCAGCTCACCAGTCTCCCTAGAGACCCAGTACTTC. Its protein product is CASSPVSLETQYF.

This clone was observed once. V usage is TRBV28 and J usage is TRBJ2-3; 11 bases are shared with TRBD2. J was trimmed by 1 base and V by 5 bases; bases with no gene match: 14. This CDR3 is 19 amino acids long. Germline V lookup: CDR1 MDHEN, CDR2 SYDVKM. CDR3: CASSPPWGLAEVRTDTQYF. In nucleotides, the CDR3 is TGTGCCAGCAGTCCCCCTTGGGGACTAGCGGAGGTTCGCACAGATACGCAGTATTTT.

The chain links TRBV28 to TRBJ1-4; 8 nucleotides match TRBD1. Per germline, CDR1 MDHEN and CDR2 SYDVKM. The V and J ends lost 7 bases and 3 bases, in that order; junction bases with no gene match: 10. The CDR3 is 16 amino acids. In DNA form, the CDR3 reads TGTGCCAGCAAGGGTGGCAGGGGGCTGTCTAATGAAAAACTGTTTTTT. This translates into CASKGGRGLSNEKLFF.

The CDR3 sequence: CAWRTGGDGYTF. The CDR3 bases are TGTGCCTGGAGAACAGGGGGCGATGGCTACACCTTC. The rearrangement links TRBV30 to TRBJ1-2; 9 bases fit TRBD1. Germline-derived CDR1 and CDR2 are GTSNPN and SVGIG (reference sequence). With V trimmed by 3 bases and J by 6 bases, 2 bases remained unmatched. The CDR3 consists of 12 residues.

This clone came up a few times. This chain uses TRBV9 with TRBJ2-2; possibly TRBD1 for D (6 bases). The CDR3 is 14 amino acids. V dropped 0 bases and J dropped 3 bases, with 6 bases sitting between them. Germline CDR1 SGDLS, CDR2 YYNGEE. The CDR3 DNA sequence: TGTGCCAGCAGCGTAGAGGGGGACACCGGGGAGCTGTTTTTT. This sequence encodes CASSVEGDTGELFF.

This chain connects TRBV19 to TRBJ1-5; TRBD1 is a possible D gene (6 bases). In germline, CDR1 is LNHDA, CDR2 SQIVND (reference sequence). V lost 4 bases, J lost 3 bases, and 16 bases lay in between. The CDR3 length is 16 residues. The CDR3 nucleotides read TGTGCCAGTAGTAGGGGAGGGGCAGGGGACAATCAGCCCCAGCATTTT. Amino acid sequence: CASSRGGAGDNQPQHF.

As regards this clone: The sample contains more than one DNA sequence encoding this CDR3. The genes are TRBV10-3 and TRBJ1-5; D is undetermined. Germline-derived CDR1 and CDR2 are ENHRY and SYGVKD. V gave up 0 bases and J gave up 6 bases, with 9 bases separating them. CDR3 size: 14 residues. The CDR3 spells CAISESGVGQPQHF. In nucleotides, the CDR3 is TGTGCCATCAGTGAGTCCGGGGTAGGTCAGCCCCAGCATTTT.

The chain is built from TRBV2 and TRBJ2-2; 8 nucleotides align to TRBD1. Germline V lookup: CDR1 SNHLY, CDR2 FYNNEI. Trimming cost V 8 bases and J 7 bases; bases outside gene matches: 6. The CDR3 contains 13 residues. CDR3 nucleotide sequence: TGTGCCAGCTACGGGACAGGTTTCGGGGAGCTGTTTTTT. Its translation is CASYGTGFGELFF. The whole variable domain, filled in from reference TRBV2 and TRBJ2-2, reads EPEVTQTPSHQVTQMGQEVILRCVPISNHLYFYWYRQILGQKVEFLVSFYNNEISEKSEIFDDQFSVERPDGSNFTLKIRSTKLEDSAMYFCASYGTGFGELFFGEGSRLTVL.

The V call is TRBV6-5, the J call TRBJ1-6; D uncertain. Germline CDR1 reads MNHEY; CDR2 reads SVGAGI. The ends were cut back, 10 bases at V and 7 bases at J, with 17 bases in the middle. This CDR3 spans 14 amino acids. The CDR3 region has the DNA TGTGCCACCGGAACTTTAGAGGGAAATTCACCCCTCCACTTT. Translating it yields CATGTLEGNSPLHF.